The 15 T cell receptor beta chains below come from one sample, sequenced in a study of blood T cell repertoires in COVID-19. Sequencing was performed with immunoSEQ multiplex PCR; in TCRdb, only in-frame clones are kept and a portion is missing. The sample contains a few hundred thousand clones, 70% to 90% of which appear only once. The sequencing sample was made of PBMCs or T cells enriched from blood (not recorded which). The source is a woman in her thirties or forties with acute COVID-19.

The J gene is TRBJ2-7, the V gene TRBV28; 12 bases are a match to TRBD2. J lost 9 bases, V lost 6 bases, and 6 bases had no gene match. Per the germline V gene, CDR1 is MDHEN and CDR2 is SYDVKM. The CDR3 contains 13 residues. The CDR3 loop reads CASRTTSGRLQYF. The CDR3 region has the DNA TGTGCCAGCAGGACGACTAGCGGGAGATTGCAGTACTTC.

CDR3 bases: TGTGCCAGCAGATGGGGGGGCGGGGGGCAAGAGACCCAGTACTTC. Translated, it gives CASRWGGGGQETQYF. The chain uses TRBV6-5 and TRBJ2-5; 8 positions match TRBD2. This CDR3 is built from 15 residues. Germline values: CDR1 MNHEY, CDR2 SVGAGI. Trimming took 6 bases from V and 2 from J; bases not matched to a gene: 8.

This clone occurred once. V gene TRBV10-3 combines with J gene TRBJ2-5, with D perhaps matching TRBD1 (6 bases). Germline CDR1 reads ENHRY; CDR2 reads SYGVKD. V was shortened by 2 bases and J by 5 bases, with 15 bases between the two germline ends. This CDR3 has 15 amino acids. The CDR3 region is CAISEGGELGETQYF. The CDR3 bases are TGTGCCATCAGTGAGGGGGGCGAGTTGGGGGAGACCCAGTACTTC.

In its sample, this clone was seen a few times. The genes are TRBV3-1 (or the pseudogene TRBV3-2) and TRBJ1-5; D is undetermined. The CDR3 sequence is 18 residues long. Germline V gene data show CDR1 as LGHDT and CDR2 as YNNKEL (reference sequence). Between the trimmed V and J ends, which lost 4 bases and 2 bases, there was a span of 21 bases. The CDR3 is CASSPAGPPTRGNQPQHF. The CDR3 coding sequence is TGTGCCAGCAGCCCGGCTGGCCCTCCGACGAGGGGCAATCAGCCCCAGCATTTT.

V and J are TRBV6-2 or TRBV6-3 and TRBJ1-1; D unclear. The CDR3 contains 13 residues. Germline lookup yields CDR1 MNHEY and CDR2 SVGEGT. V gave up 5 bases and J gave up 1 base, with 8 bases separating them. For the CDR3, the DNA is TGTGCCAGCAGTCACACAGCGAACACTGAAGCTTTCTTT. This translates into CASSHTANTEAFF.

The chain is built from TRBV5-5 and TRBJ2-1, with TRBD2 identical over 9 bases. Per germline, CDR1 SGHKS and CDR2 YYEKEE (reference sequence). There are 16 residues in the CDR3. With 3 bases clipped from V and 9 bases from J, the junction kept 13 bases outside the gene matches. The CDR3 protein is CASSSGTSPQQGEQFF. As DNA, the CDR3 is TGTGCCAGCAGCTCCGGGACTAGCCCCCAACAGGGTGAGCAGTTCTTC.

The chain has TRBV28 and TRBJ1-3, with 10 bases fitting TRBD1. The CDR3 is 18 amino acids. The ends lost 7 bases at V and 0 bases at J; junction bases unmatched: 12. CDR1 and CDR2 (germline): MDHEN, SYDVKM. The CDR3 is CASTWSPGTGDSGNTIYF. The CDR3 bases are TGTGCCAGCACCTGGTCCCCGGGGACAGGGGACTCTGGAAACACCATATATTTT. The whole variable domain, remainder taken from reference TRBV28 and TRBJ1-3, is DVKVTQSSRYLVKRTGEKVFLECVQDMDHENMFWYRQDPGLGLRLIYFSYDVKMKEKGDIPEGYSVSREKKERFSLILESASTNQTSMYLCASTWSPGTGDSGNTIYFGEGSWLTVV.

The genes are TRBV28 and TRBJ1-1; 10 nucleotides line up with TRBD1. J gave up 1 base and V 6 bases, and 5 bases lay outside the gene matches. Germline assignment: CDR1 MDHEN and CDR2 SYDVKM. This CDR3 is built from 15 residues. The CDR3 loop reads CASRKGQGGNTEAFF. The CDR3 nucleotides are TGTGCCAGCAGAAAAGGACAGGGGGGGAACACTGAAGCTTTCTTT.

The rearrangement links TRBV28 to TRBJ2-5, with D possibly being TRBD2 (5 bases). CDR1 is MDHEN and CDR2 is SYDVKM in the germline V gene. Trimming took off 4 bases at V and 5 bases at J, with 20 bases between the two ends. The CDR3 covers 16 residues. CDR3 sequence reads: CASSSIASPSRETQYF. The CDR3 DNA is TGTGCCAGCAGTTCCATAGCGTCCCCCTCGCGGGAGACCCAGTACTTC.

The V and J genes are TRBV3-1 (or the pseudogene TRBV3-2) and TRBJ2-7, with unresolved D. Germline CDR1 and CDR2: LGHDT and YNNKEL (reference sequence). V dropped 5 bases and J dropped 3 bases, with 14 bases sitting between them. The CDR3 totals 14 residues. The CDR3 nucleotides are TGTGCCAGCAGCTTAAGTTCGGCAGGCTACGAGCAGTACTTC. Its translation: CASSLSSAGYEQYF.

The chain recombines TRBV9 with TRBJ1-1; D remains unclear. Germline assignment: CDR1 SGDLS and CDR2 YYNGEE. Between the trimmed V and J ends, which lost 4 bases and 1 base, there was a span of 11 bases. This CDR3 region has 14 residues. CDR3 amino acids: CASSQSTRNTEAFF. CDR3 DNA: TGTGCCAGCAGCCAAAGTACAAGGAACACTGAAGCTTTCTTT.

The V call is TRBV28, the J call TRBJ1-5; 8 bases fit TRBD1. The CDR3 runs 14 residues. The germline gives CDR1 MDHEN, CDR2 SYDVKM. The V segment lost 2 bases and the J segment 6 bases; nucleotides outside the gene matches: 3. The CDR3 DNA is TGTGCCAGCAGTTTACAGGGGGCAGCTCAGCCCCAGCATTTT. This sequence encodes CASSLQGAAQPQHF.

This clone came up a few times. The same CDR3 can be traced to other DNA sequences in this sample. The chain has TRBV7-3 and TRBJ1-1; possibly TRBD1 for D (6 bases). Trimming left V 3 bases short and J 4 bases short, with 9 bases between. Germline assignment: CDR1 SGHTA and CDR2 FQGTGA. The CDR3 sequence is 13 residues long. CDR3 sequence (DNA): TGTGCCAGCAGCTTGACAGGCGTCACTGAAGCTTTCTTT. Amino acids: CASSLTGVTEAFF.

This rearrangement joins TRBV18 to TRBJ1-2, with TRBD1 matching 8 bases. The CDR3 loop spans 12 amino acids. V shed 5 bases and J 8 bases; nucleotides not matched to a gene: 4. Germline V gene sequence: CDR1 KGHSH, CDR2 LQKENI. As DNA, the CDR3 is TGTGCCAGCTCATCGACAGGGGAGGGCTACACCTTC. Its translation is CASSSTGEGYTF. The full variable domain, completed using reference TRBV18 and TRBJ1-2, is NAGVMQNPRHLVRRRGQEARLRCSPMKGHSHVYWYRQLPEEGLKFMVYLQKENIIDESGMPKERFSAEFPKEGPSILRIQQVVRGDSAAYFCASSSTGEGYTFGSGTRLTVV.

V and J are TRBV6-2 or TRBV6-3 and TRBJ1-1; TRBD1 might be the D (5 bases). V lost 2 bases and J lost 4, with 14 bases in between. The CDR3 is made up of 15 amino acids. Germline CDR1 and CDR2: MNHEY and SVGEGT. DNA of the CDR3: TGTGCCAGCAGTTACCAACCGGCAAGGGGCACTGAAGCTTTCTTT. Protein: CASSYQPARGTEAFF.